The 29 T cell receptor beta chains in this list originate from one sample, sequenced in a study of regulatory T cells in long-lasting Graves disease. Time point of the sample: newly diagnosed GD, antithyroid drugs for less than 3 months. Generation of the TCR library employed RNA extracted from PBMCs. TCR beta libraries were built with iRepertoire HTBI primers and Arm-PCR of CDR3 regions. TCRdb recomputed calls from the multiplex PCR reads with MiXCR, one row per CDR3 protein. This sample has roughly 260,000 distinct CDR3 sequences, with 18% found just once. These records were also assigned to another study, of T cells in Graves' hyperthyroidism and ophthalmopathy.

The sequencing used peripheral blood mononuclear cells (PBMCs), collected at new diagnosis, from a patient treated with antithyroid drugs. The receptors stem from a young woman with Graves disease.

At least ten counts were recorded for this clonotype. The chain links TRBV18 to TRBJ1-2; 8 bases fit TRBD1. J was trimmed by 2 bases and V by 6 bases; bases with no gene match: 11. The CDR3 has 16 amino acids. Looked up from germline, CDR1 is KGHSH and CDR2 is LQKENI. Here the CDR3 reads CASSLTGTGRNYGYTF. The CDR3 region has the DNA TGTGCCAGCTCGTTAACCGGGACAGGCCGAAACTATGGCTACACCTTC.

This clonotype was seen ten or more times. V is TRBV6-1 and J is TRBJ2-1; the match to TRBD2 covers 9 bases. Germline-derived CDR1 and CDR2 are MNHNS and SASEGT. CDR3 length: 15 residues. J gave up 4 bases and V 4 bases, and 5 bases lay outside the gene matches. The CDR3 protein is CASSAGSGGYNEQFF. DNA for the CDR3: TGTGCCAGCAGTGCTGGTAGCGGGGGTTACAATGAGCAGTTCTTC.

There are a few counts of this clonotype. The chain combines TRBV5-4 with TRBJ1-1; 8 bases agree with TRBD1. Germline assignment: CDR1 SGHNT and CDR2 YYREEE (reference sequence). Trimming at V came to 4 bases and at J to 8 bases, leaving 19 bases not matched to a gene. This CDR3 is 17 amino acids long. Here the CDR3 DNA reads TGTGCCAGCAGCCGATTATCCCTTAAAAGCGACAGGGGAGAAGCTTTCTTT. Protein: CASSRLSLKSDRGEAFF.

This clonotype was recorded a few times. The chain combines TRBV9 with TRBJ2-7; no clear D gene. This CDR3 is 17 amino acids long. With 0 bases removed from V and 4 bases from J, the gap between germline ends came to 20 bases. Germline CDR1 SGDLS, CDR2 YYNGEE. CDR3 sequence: CASSVGWAEAGRYEQYF. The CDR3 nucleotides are TGTGCCAGCAGCGTAGGATGGGCAGAGGCAGGCCGGTACGAGCAGTACTTC.

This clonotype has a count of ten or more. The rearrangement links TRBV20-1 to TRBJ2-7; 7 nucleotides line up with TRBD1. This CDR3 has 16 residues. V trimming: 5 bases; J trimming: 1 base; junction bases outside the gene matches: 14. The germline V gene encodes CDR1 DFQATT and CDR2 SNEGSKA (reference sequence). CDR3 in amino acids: CSAPKGATGRSYEQYF. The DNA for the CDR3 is TGCAGTGCTCCGAAGGGGGCGACAGGTCGGTCCTACGAGCAGTACTTC.

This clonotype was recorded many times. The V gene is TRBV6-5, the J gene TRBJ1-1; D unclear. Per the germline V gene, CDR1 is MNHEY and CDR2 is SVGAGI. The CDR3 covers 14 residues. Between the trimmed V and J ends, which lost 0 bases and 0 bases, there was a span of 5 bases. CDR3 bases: TGTGCCAGCAGTTACTCGAGGATGAACACTGAAGCTTTCTTT. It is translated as CASSYSRMNTEAFF.

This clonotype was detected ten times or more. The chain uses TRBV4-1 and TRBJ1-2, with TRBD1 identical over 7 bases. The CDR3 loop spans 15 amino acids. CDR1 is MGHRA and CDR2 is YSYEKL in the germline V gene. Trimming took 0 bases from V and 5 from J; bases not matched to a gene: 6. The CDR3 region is CASSQEGQPGYGYTF. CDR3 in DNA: TGCGCCAGCAGCCAAGAGGGACAGCCGGGATATGGCTACACCTTC.

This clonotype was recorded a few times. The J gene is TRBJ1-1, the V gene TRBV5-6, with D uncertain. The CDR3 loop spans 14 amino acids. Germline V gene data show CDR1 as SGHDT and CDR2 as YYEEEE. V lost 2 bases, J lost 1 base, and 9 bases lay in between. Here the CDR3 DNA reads TGTGCCAGCAGCTTTGTTGGGGAGAACACTGAAGCTTTCTTT. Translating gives CASSFVGENTEAFF.

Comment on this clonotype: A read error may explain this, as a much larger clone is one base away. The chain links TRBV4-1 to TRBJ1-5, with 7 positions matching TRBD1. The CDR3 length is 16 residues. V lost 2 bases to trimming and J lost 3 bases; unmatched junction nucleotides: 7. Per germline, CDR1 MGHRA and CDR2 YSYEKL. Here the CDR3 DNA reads TGCGCCAGCAGCCAAACCGGGACAGAGGACAATCAGCCCCAGCATTTT. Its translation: CASSQTGTEDNQPQHF.

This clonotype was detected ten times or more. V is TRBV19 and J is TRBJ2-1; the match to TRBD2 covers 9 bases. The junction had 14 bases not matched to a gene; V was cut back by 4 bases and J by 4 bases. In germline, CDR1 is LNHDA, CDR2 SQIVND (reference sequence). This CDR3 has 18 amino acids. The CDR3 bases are TGTGCCAGTAGTACCCCCCGGGCGGGGGGGCTCTCGTACAATGAGCAGTTCTTC. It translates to CASSTPRAGGLSYNEQFF.

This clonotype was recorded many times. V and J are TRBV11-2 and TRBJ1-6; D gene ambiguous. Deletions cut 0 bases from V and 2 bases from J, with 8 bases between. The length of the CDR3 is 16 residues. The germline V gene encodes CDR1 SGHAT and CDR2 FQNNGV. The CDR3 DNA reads TGTGCCAGCAGCTTAGAGGGGTTGACCTATAATTCACCCCTCCACTTT. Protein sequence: CASSLEGLTYNSPLHF.

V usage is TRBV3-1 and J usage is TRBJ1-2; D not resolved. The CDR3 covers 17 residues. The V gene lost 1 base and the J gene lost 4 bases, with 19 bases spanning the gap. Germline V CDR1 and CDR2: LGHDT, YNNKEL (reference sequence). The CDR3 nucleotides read TGTGCCAGCAGCCAAGCCGGGTCTGGGCAGAAAGTCTATGGCTACACCTTC. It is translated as CASSQAGSGQKVYGYTF.

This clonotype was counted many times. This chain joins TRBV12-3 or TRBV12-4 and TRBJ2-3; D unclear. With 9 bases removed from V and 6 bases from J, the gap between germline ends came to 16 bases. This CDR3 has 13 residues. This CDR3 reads CASDTISMDTQYF. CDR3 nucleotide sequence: TGTGCCAGTGACACGATATCCATGGATACGCAGTATTTT.

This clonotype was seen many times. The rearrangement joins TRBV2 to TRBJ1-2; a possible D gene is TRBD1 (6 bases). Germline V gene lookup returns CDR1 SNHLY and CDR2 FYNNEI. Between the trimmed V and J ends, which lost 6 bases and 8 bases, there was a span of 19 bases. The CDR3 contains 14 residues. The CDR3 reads CASRGNPGAWGYTF. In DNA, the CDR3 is TGTGCCAGCAGAGGGAACCCGGGGGCTTGGGGCTACACCTTC.

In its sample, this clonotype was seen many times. CDR3 in DNA: TGTGCCAGCAGCCTCCTGTGGGGGGCTGGAGAAAACGAGCAGTACTTC. This codes for CASSLLWGAGENEQYF. This chain links TRBV6-1 with TRBJ2-7; D is perhaps TRBD1 or TRBD2 (6 bases each). The V gene lost 6 bases and the J gene lost 5 bases, with 23 bases spanning the gap. Germline V gene data show CDR1 as MNHNS and CDR2 as SASEGT. The length of the CDR3 is 16 residues.

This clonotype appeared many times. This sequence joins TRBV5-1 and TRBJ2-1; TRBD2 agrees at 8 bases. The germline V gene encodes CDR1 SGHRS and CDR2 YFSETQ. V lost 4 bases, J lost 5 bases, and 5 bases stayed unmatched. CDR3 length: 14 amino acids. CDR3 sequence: CASSGTGGDNEQFF. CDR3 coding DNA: TGCGCCAGCAGCGGGACGGGGGGGGACAATGAGCAGTTCTTC.

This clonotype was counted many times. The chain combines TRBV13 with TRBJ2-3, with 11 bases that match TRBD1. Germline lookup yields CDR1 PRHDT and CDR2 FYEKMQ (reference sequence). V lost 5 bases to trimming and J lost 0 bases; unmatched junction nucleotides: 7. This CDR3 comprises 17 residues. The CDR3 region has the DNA TGTGCCAGCAGCCGGGGGACAGGGGGGGATAGCACAGATACGCAGTATTTT. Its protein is CASSRGTGGDSTDTQYF.

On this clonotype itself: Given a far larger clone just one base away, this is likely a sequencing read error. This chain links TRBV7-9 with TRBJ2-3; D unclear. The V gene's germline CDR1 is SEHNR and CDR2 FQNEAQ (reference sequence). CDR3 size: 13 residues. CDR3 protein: CASSLDVITEALF. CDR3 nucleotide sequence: TGTGCCAGCAGCTTAGATGTCATTACTGAAGCTCTCTTT.

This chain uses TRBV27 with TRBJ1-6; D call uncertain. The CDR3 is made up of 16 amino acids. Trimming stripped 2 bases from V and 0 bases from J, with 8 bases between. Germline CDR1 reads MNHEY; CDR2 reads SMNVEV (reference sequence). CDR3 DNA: TGTGCCAGCAGTTTAACGGGAGGCTCCTATAATTCACCCCTCCACTTT. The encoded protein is CASSLTGGSYNSPLHF.

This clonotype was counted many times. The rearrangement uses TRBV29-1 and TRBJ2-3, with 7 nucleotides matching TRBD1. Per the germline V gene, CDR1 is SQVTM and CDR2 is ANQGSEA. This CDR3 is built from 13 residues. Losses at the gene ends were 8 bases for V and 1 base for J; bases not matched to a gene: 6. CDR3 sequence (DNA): TGCAGCTCCGACAGGGATGGCACAGATACGCAGTATTTT. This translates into CSSDRDGTDTQYF.

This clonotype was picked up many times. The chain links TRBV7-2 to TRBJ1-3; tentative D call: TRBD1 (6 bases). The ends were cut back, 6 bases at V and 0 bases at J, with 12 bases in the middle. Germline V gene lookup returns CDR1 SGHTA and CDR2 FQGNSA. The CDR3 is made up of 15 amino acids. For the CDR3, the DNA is TGTGCCAGCAGAGAAACAGGGAGCTCTGGAAACACCATATATTTT. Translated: CASRETGSSGNTIYF.

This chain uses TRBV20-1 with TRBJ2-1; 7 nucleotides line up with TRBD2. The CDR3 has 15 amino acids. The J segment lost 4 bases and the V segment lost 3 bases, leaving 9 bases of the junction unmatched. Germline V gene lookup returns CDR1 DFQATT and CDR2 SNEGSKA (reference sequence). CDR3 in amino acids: CSASIRTSAYNEQFF. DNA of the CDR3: TGCAGTGCTAGCATTAGGACTAGTGCATACAATGAGCAGTTCTTC.

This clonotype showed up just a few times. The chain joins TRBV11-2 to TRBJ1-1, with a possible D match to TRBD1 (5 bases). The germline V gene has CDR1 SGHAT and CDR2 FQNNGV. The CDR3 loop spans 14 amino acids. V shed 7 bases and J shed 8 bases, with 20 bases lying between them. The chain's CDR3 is CASTYSPGLAEAFF. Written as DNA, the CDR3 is TGTGCCAGCACCTACTCGCCGGGGCTCGCCGAAGCTTTCTTT.

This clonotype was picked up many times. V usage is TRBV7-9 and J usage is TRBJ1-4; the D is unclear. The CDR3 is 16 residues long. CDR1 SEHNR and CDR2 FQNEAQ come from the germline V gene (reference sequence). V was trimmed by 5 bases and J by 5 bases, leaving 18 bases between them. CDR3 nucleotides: TGTGCCAGCAGCCCCACAAGAGGAAATATCAATGAAAAACTGTTTTTT. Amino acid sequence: CASSPTRGNINEKLFF. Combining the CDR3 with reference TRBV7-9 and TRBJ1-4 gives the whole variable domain DTGVSQNPRHKITKRGQNVTFRCDPISEHNRLYWYRQTLGQGPEFLTYFQNEAQLEKSRLLSDRFSAERPKGSFSTLEIQRTEQGDSAMYLCASSPTRGNINEKLFFGSGTQLSVL.

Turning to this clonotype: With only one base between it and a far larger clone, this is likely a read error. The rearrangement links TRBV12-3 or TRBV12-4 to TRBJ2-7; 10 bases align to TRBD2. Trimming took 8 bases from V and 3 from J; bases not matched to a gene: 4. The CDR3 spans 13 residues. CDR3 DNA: TGTGCCAGCGGACCTAGCGGGGGCTACGAGCAGTACTTC. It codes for CASGPSGGYEQYF.

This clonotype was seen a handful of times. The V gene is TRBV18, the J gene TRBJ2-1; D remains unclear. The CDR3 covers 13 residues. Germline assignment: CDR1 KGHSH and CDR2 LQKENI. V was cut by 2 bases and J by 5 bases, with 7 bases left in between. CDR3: CASSPGSNNEQFF. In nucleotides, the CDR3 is TGTGCCAGCTCACCAGGGTCGAACAATGAGCAGTTCTTC.

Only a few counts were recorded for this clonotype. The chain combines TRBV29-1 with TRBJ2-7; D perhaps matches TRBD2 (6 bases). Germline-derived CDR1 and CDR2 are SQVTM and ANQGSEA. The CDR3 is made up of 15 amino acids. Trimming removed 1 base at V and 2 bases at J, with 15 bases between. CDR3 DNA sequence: TGCAGCGTTGAAGGGGTGTCGGGGGACCCCTACGAGCAGTACTTC. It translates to CSVEGVSGDPYEQYF.

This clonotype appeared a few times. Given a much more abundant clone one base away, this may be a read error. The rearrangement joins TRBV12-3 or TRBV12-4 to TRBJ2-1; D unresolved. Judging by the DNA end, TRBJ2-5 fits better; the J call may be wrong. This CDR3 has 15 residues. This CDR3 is CASSLTPGVRETQYF. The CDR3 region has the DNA TGTGCCAGCAGTTTAACACCTGGAGTTCGAGAGACCCAGTACTTC.

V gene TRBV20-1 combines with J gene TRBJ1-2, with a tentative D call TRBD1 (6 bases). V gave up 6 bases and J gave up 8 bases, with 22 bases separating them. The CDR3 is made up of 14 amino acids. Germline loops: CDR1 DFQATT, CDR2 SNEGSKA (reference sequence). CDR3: CSAIRTARGEGYTF. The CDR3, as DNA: TGCAGTGCCATCCGGACAGCCAGAGGTGAGGGCTACACCTTC.